This passage covers 22 T cell receptor beta chains from one sample sequenced in a study of T cells in Graves' hyperthyroidism and ophthalmopathy. Amplification of TCR beta CDR3 regions used RNA as the template. The primer set for the first-round RT-PCR of the TCR CDR3 was HTBI. MiXCR, run by TCRdb on the multiplex PCR reads, gives a single entry per CDR3 protein. Of 90,000 to 120,000 distinct CDR3 sequences in the sample, about a sixth were seen once. The source material was blood. These receptors came from a woman aged 45-60 years with Graves' hyperthyroidism.

This clonotype was recorded many times. This chain connects TRBV7-3 to TRBJ2-1, with D maybe TRBD2 (6 bases). CDR1 SGHTA and CDR2 FQGTGA come from the germline V gene. The CDR3 totals 13 residues. V dropped 5 bases and J dropped 6 bases, with 11 bases sitting between them. The CDR3 loop reads CASSLGLINEQFF. CDR3 nucleotide sequence: TGTGCCAGCAGCCTCGGACTAATCAATGAGCAGTTCTTC.

The chain combines TRBV11-2 with TRBJ1-1, with 7 bases that match TRBD1. The length of the CDR3 is 14 residues. The V gene end was trimmed by 5 bases and the J gene end by 5 bases; junction bases not matched to a gene: 8. Germline CDR1 and CDR2: SGHAT and FQNNGV. The CDR3 here is CASSPGGLITEAFF. DNA for the CDR3: TGTGCCAGCAGCCCAGGGGGGCTGATAACTGAAGCTTTCTTT.

This clonotype came up many times. The rearrangement joins TRBV11-3 to TRBJ2-2, with D possibly being TRBD1 (6 bases). There are 15 residues in the CDR3. CDR1 is SGHNT, CDR2 YENEEA, per germline. V was pared by 2 bases and J by 0 bases, with 7 bases between. In DNA, the CDR3 is TGTGCCAGCAGCTTACGGACAGCGAACACCGGGGAGCTGTTTTTT. Its protein product is CASSLRTANTGELFF.

This clonotype was recorded at least ten times. The genes are TRBV6-1 and TRBJ1-1; D is possibly TRBD1 (5 bases). CDR3 length: 13 residues. Germline assignment: CDR1 MNHNS and CDR2 SASEGT. V was trimmed by 4 bases and J by 5 bases, leaving 11 bases between them. CDR3 region: CASSGLGGTEAFF. The CDR3 DNA sequence: TGTGCCAGCAGTGGTCTGGGGGGAACTGAAGCTTTCTTT.

This clonotype has ten or more counts. Its ends do not fully match the called genes, so a read error is possible. This chain joins TRBV7-9 and TRBJ1-1; D perhaps matches TRBD1 (6 bases). There are 11 residues in the CDR3. Germline loops: CDR1 SEHNR, CDR2 FQNEAQ (reference sequence). The CDR3 DNA is TGTGCCAGCAGCTTATCTTGGAGGGGGGTCTTT. Its protein is CASSLSWRGVF.

This clonotype was seen many times. V is TRBV5-1 and J is TRBJ2-5, with D tentatively TRBD1 (6 bases). This CDR3 contains 14 residues. Germline CDR1 and CDR2: SGHRS and YFSETQ. V lost 4 bases and J 3 bases, leaving 13 bases between the germline ends. The CDR3 DNA is TGCGCCAGCAGCGTACAGGGTATGGAAGAGACCCAGTACTTC. Its protein product is CASSVQGMEETQYF.

This rearrangement joins TRBV3-1 to TRBJ2-5; the D gene is possibly TRBD1 (6 bases). This CDR3 comprises 13 residues. Germline V gives CDR1 LGHDT, CDR2 YNNKEL (reference sequence). V lost 3 bases and J 5 bases, leaving 10 bases between the germline ends. The CDR3 spells CASSHTGTETQYF. CDR3 DNA: TGTGCCAGCAGCCACACAGGGACGGAGACCCAGTACTTC.

Ten or more counts support this clonotype. The chain uses TRBV15 and TRBJ2-2; no firm D call. Germline-derived CDR1 and CDR2 are LNHNV and YYDKDF (reference sequence). The CDR3 runs to 11 residues. V was clipped by 2 bases and J by 6 bases, with 1 base between them. The CDR3 bases are TGTGCCACCAGCAGACCCGGGGAGCTGTTTTTT. Translating gives CATSRPGELFF.

In its sample, this clonotype was seen once. V gene TRBV20-1 combines with J gene TRBJ2-7, with 8 bases identical to TRBD1. The ends lost 0 bases at V and 7 bases at J; junction bases unmatched: 11. This CDR3 is 15 amino acids long. Germline assignment: CDR1 DFQATT and CDR2 SNEGSKA (reference sequence). The CDR3 nucleotides are TGCAGTGCTAGAGATTGGAGGACAGGGTCAAGTGAGCAGTACTTC. Its protein product is CSARDWRTGSSEQYF.

V usage is TRBV11-1 and J usage is TRBJ2-1; D is uncertain. The CDR3 totals 14 residues. CDR1 and CDR2 (germline): SGHAT, FQDESV (reference sequence). Trimming removed 1 base at V and 5 bases at J, with 9 bases between. CDR3 in DNA: TGTGCCAGCAGCTTAGAGGTTCTGAACAATGAGCAGTTCTTC. Its protein is CASSLEVLNNEQFF.

V gene TRBV20-1 combines with J gene TRBJ2-7, with TRBD2 matching over 11 bases. Germline V CDR1 and CDR2: DFQATT, SNEGSKA (reference sequence). The CDR3 extends over 14 amino acids. V lost 5 bases to trimming and J lost 5 bases; unmatched junction nucleotides: 8. CDR3 nucleotides: TGCAGTGCTCCCCTAGCGGGAGGATCCCACGAGCAGTACGTC. It translates to CSAPLAGGSHEQYV.

In this sample, this clonotype turned up a few times. The J gene is TRBJ2-7, the V gene TRBV7-9, with D tentatively TRBD1 (5 bases). The CDR3 sequence is 11 residues long. V shed 6 bases and J shed 3 bases, with 6 bases lying between them. CDR1 is SEHNR, CDR2 FQNEAQ, per germline (reference sequence). CDR3 region: CASSRGYEQYF. In nucleotides, the CDR3 is TGTGCCAGCAGTAGGGGCTACGAGCAGTACTTC.

This clonotype was seen ten or more times. The chain couples TRBV6-1 to TRBJ2-5; the D gene is possibly TRBD1 (5 bases). V dropped 7 bases and J dropped 3 bases, with 15 bases sitting between them. The germline CDR1 and CDR2 sequences are MNHNS and SASEGT. This CDR3 region has 14 residues. CDR3 loop: CASNLGPEKETQYF. DNA for the CDR3: TGTGCCAGCAATCTGGGGCCCGAGAAAGAGACCCAGTACTTC.

V gene TRBV4-1 combines with J gene TRBJ1-4; TRBD1 aligns across 7 bases. Germline V gene data show CDR1 as MGHRA and CDR2 as YSYEKL. The CDR3 contains 16 residues. After removal of 1 base from V and 5 bases from J, the junction contained 7 bases not matched to a gene. CDR3 protein: CASSQAGTVGNEKLFF. As DNA, the CDR3 is TGCGCCAGCAGCCAAGCTGGGACAGTTGGGAATGAAAAACTGTTTTTT.

V gene TRBV6-4 combines with J gene TRBJ2-3; the D is unclear. Germline assignment: CDR1 MRHNA and CDR2 SNTAGT. With 3 bases removed from V and 0 bases from J, the gap between germline ends came to 7 bases. CDR3 length equals 14 residues. The CDR3 loop is CASSEGLSTDTQYF. As DNA, the CDR3 is TGTGCCAGCAGTGAAGGGCTTAGCACAGATACGCAGTATTTT.

This clonotype was picked up many times. The CDR3 DNA is TGTGCCAGCAGCCGATGGGCCAACCGGGATGGCTACACCTTC. This encodes CASSRWANRDGYTF. The chain links TRBV3-1 to TRBJ1-2; D not certain. Trimming stripped 4 bases from V and 6 bases from J, with 15 bases between. CDR3 size: 14 residues. Per germline, CDR1 LGHDT and CDR2 YNNKEL (reference sequence).

This clonotype was seen at least ten times. The V call is TRBV12-3 or TRBV12-4, the J call TRBJ2-5; D is perhaps TRBD2 (6 bases). V was trimmed by 3 bases and J by 3 bases, leaving 11 bases between them. The length of the CDR3 is 14 residues. The CDR3 loop is CASSFPGGEETQYF. The CDR3 DNA follows: TGTGCCAGCAGTTTCCCCGGGGGAGAAGAGACCCAGTACTTC.

This clonotype came up many times. The genes are TRBV6-2 or TRBV6-3 and TRBJ1-1; the D gene is possibly TRBD1 (5 bases). Germline values: CDR1 MNHEY, CDR2 SVGEGT. V gave up 8 bases and J gave up 7 bases, with 23 bases separating them. This CDR3 is built from 15 residues. CDR3 sequence reads: CASGSVGLGSNEAFF. The CDR3, as DNA: TGTGCCAGCGGCTCCGTGGGGCTCGGAAGCAATGAAGCTTTCTTT.

This clonotype was observed at least ten times. The chain joins TRBV6-1 to TRBJ1-1; 7 positions match TRBD1. Germline V CDR1 and CDR2: MNHNS, SASEGT. J lost 4 bases, V lost 0 bases, and 5 bases had no gene match. CDR3 size: 15 residues. This CDR3 reads CASSEALEGATEAFF. DNA for the CDR3: TGTGCCAGCAGTGAAGCGCTGGAGGGGGCCACTGAAGCTTTCTTT.

This clonotype has ten or more counts. The chain employs TRBV5-1 and TRBJ2-2, with unresolved D. V was clipped by 3 bases and J by 6 bases, with 12 bases between them. The CDR3 is 14 residues long. In germline, CDR1 is SGHRS, CDR2 YFSETQ. CDR3 coding DNA: TGCGCCAGCAGCTCCCAAACCAAACCCGGGGAGCTGTTTTTT. Protein sequence: CASSSQTKPGELFF.

The sample holds many counts of this clonotype. The V and J genes are TRBV3-1 and TRBJ2-7; D may be TRBD2 (6 bases). V was trimmed by 2 bases and J by 6 bases, leaving 8 bases between them. Germline CDR1 reads LGHDT; CDR2 reads YNNKEL (reference sequence). This CDR3 region has 12 residues. The CDR3 sequence is CASSQIGGEQYF. The CDR3 DNA reads TGTGCCAGCAGCCAAATCGGGGGCGAGCAGTACTTC.

This clonotype has ten or more counts. The J gene is TRBJ1-2, the V gene TRBV7-9; D is possibly TRBD1 (5 bases). The CDR3 is 16 amino acids. Trimming removed 2 bases at V and 2 bases at J, with 15 bases between. CDR1 and CDR2 from the germline V gene are SEHNR and FQNEAQ (reference sequence). The CDR3 sequence is CASSLNPGGTNYGYTF. As DNA, the CDR3 is TGTGCCAGCAGCTTAAATCCGGGGGGAACAAACTATGGCTACACCTTC.